Following are 5 T cell receptor beta chains from one sample sequenced in a study of technical replicates of blood from a handful of donors. Produced via immunoSEQ multiplex PCR; TCRdb's table is partial and in-frame only. The sample lists tens of thousands of clones, roughly 91% seen once, with around 3.9% in the top ten. The sequenced sample consisted of PBMCs. The source is a human donor in good health. Some clones in this sample may be carry-over from other donors' samples.

The rearrangement joins TRBV7-9 to TRBJ1-5, with 7 positions matching TRBD1. Losses at the gene ends were 3 bases for V and 6 bases for J; bases not matched to a gene: 5. The CDR3 has 14 residues. CDR1 and CDR2 from the germline V gene are SEHNR and FQNEAQ (reference sequence). CDR3: CASSFPGQSQPQHF. CDR3 nucleotide sequence: TGTGCCAGCAGCTTTCCGGGACAGAGTCAGCCCCAGCATTTT.

The J gene is TRBJ2-1, the V gene TRBV6-1, with TRBD2 as a possible D gene (6 bases). Trimming removed 4 bases from V and 9 bases from J, with 13 bases in between. The CDR3 extends over 13 amino acids. The germline CDR1 and CDR2 sequences are MNHNS and SASEGT. DNA of the CDR3: TGTGCCAGCAGTGCTACTAGCACCGGTGAGCAGTTCTTC. Translating it yields CASSATSTGEQFF.

The rearrangement uses TRBV30 and TRBJ2-1, with 10 bases aligning to TRBD2. The germline CDR1 and CDR2 sequences are GTSNPN and SVGIG (reference sequence). The J segment lost 9 bases and the V segment lost 3 bases, leaving 2 bases of the junction unmatched. CDR3 size: 12 residues. CDR3 coding DNA: TGTGCCTGGAGCAGGACTAGCGGTGAGCAGTTCTTC. Translated: CAWSRTSGEQFF.

Only one count was recorded for this clone. The chain joins TRBV7-2 to TRBJ1-3; D unresolved. This CDR3 comprises 17 residues. V was pared by 2 bases and J by 0 bases, with 14 bases between. Germline values: CDR1 SGHTA, CDR2 FQGNSA. The CDR3 is CASSLNPPGRSGNTIYF. The CDR3 coding sequence is TGTGCCAGCAGCTTAAACCCCCCAGGCCGCTCTGGAAACACCATATATTTT.

The table lists this clone with a count of one. The rearrangement joins TRBV2 to TRBJ2-7, with 9 bases identical to TRBD2. Trimming took 3 bases from V and 2 from J; bases not matched to a gene: 2. This CDR3 has 14 amino acids. Per germline, CDR1 SNHLY and CDR2 FYNNEI. The CDR3 bases are TGTGCCAGCAGTGAGCGGGGGGGACCCTACGAGCAGTACTTC. The encoded protein is CASSERGGPYEQYF.